Included here is one TCR beta chain sequence, with context. Its antigen is unidentified. Individual cDNA molecules carried attached unique molecular identifiers. TCRdb passed the 5' RACE reads through MiXCR, listing each CDR3 protein once. The table shows more than 25,000 distinct CDR3 sequences, with roughly a tenth occurring only once. CDR1 MNHEY and CDR2 SVGEGT come from the germline V gene. The CDR3 is 12 amino acids. Between the trimmed V and J ends, which lost 7 bases and 4 bases, there was a span of 10 bases. These data belong to a study of early T cells in non-severe SARS-CoV-2 infection. Study-level information: The study sequenced bulk RNA from unsorted whole blood, with chains unpaired. Points from the study as a whole: Sequences matched to VDJdb favored anti-spike CD8 responses, while private and CD4 specificities were missed.

V and J are TRBV6-2 or TRBV6-3 and TRBJ1-2; D might be TRBD1 (5 bases). The sequence was collected from an adult who was a healthcare worker with PCR-confirmed SARS-CoV-2 infection or an uninfected control (not recorded which). Sequencing input: whole blood. CDR3 sequence reads: CASMIDSYGYTF. The CDR3, as DNA: TGTGCCAGCATGATTGACAGCTATGGCTACACCTTC.